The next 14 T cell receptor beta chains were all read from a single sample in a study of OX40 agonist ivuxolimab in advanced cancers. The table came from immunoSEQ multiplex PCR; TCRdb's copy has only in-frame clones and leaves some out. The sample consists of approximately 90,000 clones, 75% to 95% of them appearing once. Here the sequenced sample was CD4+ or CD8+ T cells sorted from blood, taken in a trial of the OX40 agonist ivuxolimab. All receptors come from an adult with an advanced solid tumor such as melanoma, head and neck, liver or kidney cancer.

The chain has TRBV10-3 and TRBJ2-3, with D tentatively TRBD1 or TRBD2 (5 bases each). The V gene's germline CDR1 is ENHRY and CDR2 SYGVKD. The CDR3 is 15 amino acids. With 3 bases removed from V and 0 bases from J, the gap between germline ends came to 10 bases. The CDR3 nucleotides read TGTGCCATCAGTGATCTGGGGGTTAGCACAGATACGCAGTATTTT. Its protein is CAISDLGVSTDTQYF.

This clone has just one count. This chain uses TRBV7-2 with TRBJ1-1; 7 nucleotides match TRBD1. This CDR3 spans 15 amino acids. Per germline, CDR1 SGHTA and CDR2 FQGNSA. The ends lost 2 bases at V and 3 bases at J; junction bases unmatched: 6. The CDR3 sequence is CASSLQTGPHTEAFF. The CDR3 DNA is TGTGCCAGCAGCTTACAGACAGGGCCCCACACTGAAGCTTTCTTT. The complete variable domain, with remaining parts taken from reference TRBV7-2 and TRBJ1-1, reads GAGVSQSPSNKVTEKGKDVELRCDPISGHTALYWYRQSLGQGLEFLIYFQGNSAPDKSGLPSDRFSAERTGGSVSTLTIQRTQQEDSAVYLCASSLQTGPHTEAFFGQGTRLTVV.

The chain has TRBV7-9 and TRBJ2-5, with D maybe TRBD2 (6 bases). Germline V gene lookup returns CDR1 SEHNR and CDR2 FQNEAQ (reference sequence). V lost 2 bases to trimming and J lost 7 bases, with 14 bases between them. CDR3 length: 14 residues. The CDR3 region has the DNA TGTGCCAGCAGCTTAAGGGCGGGGCCGGGGACCCAGTACTTC. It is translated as CASSLRAGPGTQYF.

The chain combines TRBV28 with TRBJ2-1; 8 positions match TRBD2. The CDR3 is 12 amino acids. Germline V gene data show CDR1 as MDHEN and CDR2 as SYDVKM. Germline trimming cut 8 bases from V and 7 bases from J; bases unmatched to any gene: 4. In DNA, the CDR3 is TGTGCCAGCGGCGGGGGGCCTAATGAGCAGTTCTTC. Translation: CASGGGPNEQFF.

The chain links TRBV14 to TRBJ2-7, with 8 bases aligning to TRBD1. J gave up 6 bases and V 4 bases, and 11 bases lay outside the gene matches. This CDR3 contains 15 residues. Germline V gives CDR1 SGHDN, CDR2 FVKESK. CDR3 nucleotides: TGTGCCAGCAGCCCCCTCGGGACAGGTATCTTCGAGCAGTACTTC. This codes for CASSPLGTGIFEQYF.

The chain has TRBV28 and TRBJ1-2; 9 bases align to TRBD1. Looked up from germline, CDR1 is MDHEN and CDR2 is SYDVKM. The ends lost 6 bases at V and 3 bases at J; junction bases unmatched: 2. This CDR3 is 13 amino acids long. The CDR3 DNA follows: TGTGCCAGCAGACAGGGGGCGGACTATGGCTACACCTTC. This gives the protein CASRQGADYGYTF.

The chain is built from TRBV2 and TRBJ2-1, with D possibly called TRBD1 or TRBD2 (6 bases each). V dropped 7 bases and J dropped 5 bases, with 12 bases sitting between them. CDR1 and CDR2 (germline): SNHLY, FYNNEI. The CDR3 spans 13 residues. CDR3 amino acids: CASKGGFNNEQFF. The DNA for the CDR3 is TGTGCCAGCAAAGGGGGGTTCAACAATGAGCAGTTCTTC. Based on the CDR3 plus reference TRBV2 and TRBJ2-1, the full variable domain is EPEVTQTPSHQVTQMGQEVILRCVPISNHLYFYWYRQILGQKVEFLVSFYNNEISEKSEIFDDQFSVERPDGSNFTLKIRSTKLEDSAMYFCASKGGFNNEQFFGPGTRLTVL.

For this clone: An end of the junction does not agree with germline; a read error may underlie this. In DNA, the CDR3 is TGTGCCATCACTGGGACCACCGGGGATACAGTTACGCAGTATTTT. As protein: CAITGTTGDTVTQYF. V usage is TRBV10-3 and J usage is TRBJ2-3; either TRBD1 or TRBD2 may supply D (5 bases each). Germline V gene sequence: CDR1 ENHRY, CDR2 SYGVKD. This CDR3 region has 15 residues.

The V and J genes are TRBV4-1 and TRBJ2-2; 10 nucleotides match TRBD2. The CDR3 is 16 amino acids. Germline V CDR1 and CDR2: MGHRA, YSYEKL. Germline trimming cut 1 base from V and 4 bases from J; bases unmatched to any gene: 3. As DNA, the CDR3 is TGCGCCAGCAGCCAAGGTTCTAGCGGGAGCACCGGGGAGCTGTTTTTT. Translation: CASSQGSSGSTGELFF.

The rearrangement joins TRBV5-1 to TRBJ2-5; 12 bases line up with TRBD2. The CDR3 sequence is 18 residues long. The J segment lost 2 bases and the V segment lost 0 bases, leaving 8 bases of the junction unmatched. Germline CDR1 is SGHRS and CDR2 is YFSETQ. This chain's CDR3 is CASSLGGTSGLVQETQYF. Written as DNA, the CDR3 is TGCGCCAGCAGCTTGGGCGGGACTAGCGGGCTTGTACAAGAGACCCAGTACTTC.

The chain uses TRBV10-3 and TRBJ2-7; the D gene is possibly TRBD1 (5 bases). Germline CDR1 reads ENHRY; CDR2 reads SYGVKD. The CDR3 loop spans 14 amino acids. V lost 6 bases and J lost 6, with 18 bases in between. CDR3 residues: CAISGPQGGSEQYF. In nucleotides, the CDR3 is TGTGCCATCAGCGGACCGCAGGGTGGTAGCGAGCAGTACTTC.

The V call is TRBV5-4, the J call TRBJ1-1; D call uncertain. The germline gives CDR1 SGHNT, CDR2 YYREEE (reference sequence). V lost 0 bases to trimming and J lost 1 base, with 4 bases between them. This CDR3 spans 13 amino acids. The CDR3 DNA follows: TGTGCCAGCAGCTTGGACGAGAACACTGAAGCTTTCTTT. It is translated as CASSLDENTEAFF.

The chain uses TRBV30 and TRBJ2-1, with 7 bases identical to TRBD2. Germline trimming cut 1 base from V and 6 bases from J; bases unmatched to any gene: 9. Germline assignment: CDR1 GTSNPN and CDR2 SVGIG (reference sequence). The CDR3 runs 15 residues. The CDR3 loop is CAWSGGAGVVNEQFF. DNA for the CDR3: TGTGCCTGGAGTGGAGGGGCGGGAGTGGTCAATGAGCAGTTCTTC.

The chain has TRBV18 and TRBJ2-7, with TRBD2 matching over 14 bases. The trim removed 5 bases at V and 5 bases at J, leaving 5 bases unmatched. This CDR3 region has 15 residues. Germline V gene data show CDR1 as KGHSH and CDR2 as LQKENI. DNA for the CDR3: TGTGCCAGCTCAGTTGGGACTAGCGGGAGCCACGAGCAGTACTTC. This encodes CASSVGTSGSHEQYF.